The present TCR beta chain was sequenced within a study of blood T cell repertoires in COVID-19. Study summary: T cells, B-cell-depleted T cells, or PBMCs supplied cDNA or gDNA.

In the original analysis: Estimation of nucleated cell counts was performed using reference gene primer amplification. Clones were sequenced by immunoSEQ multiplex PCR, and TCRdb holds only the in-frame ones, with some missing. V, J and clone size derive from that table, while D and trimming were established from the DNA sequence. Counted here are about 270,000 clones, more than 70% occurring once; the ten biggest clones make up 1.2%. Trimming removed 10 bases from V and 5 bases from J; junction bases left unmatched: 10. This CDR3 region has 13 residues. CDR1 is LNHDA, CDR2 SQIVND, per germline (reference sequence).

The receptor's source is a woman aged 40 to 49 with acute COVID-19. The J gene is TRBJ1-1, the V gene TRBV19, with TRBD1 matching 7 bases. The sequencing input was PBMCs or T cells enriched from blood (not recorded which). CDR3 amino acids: CAIRETGFTEAFF. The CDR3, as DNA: TGTGCCATAAGGGAGACAGGGTTTACTGAAGCTTTCTTT. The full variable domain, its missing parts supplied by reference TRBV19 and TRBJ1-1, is DGGITQSPKYLFRKEGQNVTLSCEQNLNHDAMYWYRQDPGQGLRLIYYSQIVNDFQKGDIAEGYSVSREKKESFPLTVTSAQKNPTAFYLCAIRETGFTEAFFGQGTRLTVV.